One sample yielded the 16 T cell receptor beta chains listed below, sequenced in a study of identical twins. TCRdb re-analysed the 5' RACE reads in MiXCR, keeping a single row per CDR3 protein. Found here are some 690,000 distinct CDR3 sequences, 20% to 25% of them singletons; the top ten hold 4.3%. This sample was also put to use in a study of T cells expressing NK-cell markers.

Input material: PBMCs. Receptor source: a woman under 30 in good health.

This clonotype showed up just a few times. CDR3 sequence (DNA): TGTGCCAGCAGTGTCGGATCTAAAGAGACCCAGTACTTC. This encodes CASSVGSKETQYF. The chain combines TRBV12-3 or TRBV12-4 with TRBJ2-5; D ambiguous. The ends were cut back, 5 bases at V and 3 bases at J, with 10 bases in the middle. CDR3 length equals 13 residues.

This clonotype was seen repeatedly, ten times or more. The chain couples TRBV30 to TRBJ2-7; D uncertain. In germline, CDR1 is GTSNPN, CDR2 SVGIG (reference sequence). Deletions cut 0 bases from V and 3 bases from J, with 6 bases between. This CDR3 spans 12 amino acids. CDR3 protein: CAWSVGRYEQYF. DNA of the CDR3: TGTGCCTGGAGTGTTGGGCGCTACGAGCAGTACTTC.

This clonotype was detected many times. The chain recombines TRBV12-3 or TRBV12-4 with TRBJ1-1; D may be TRBD1 (6 bases). This CDR3 comprises 16 residues. V was cut by 8 bases and J by 1 base, with 20 bases left in between. The CDR3 sequence: CASSQTGGRGNTEAFF. CDR3 coding DNA: TGTGCCAGCTCCCAGACCGGGGGGCGCGGGAACACTGAAGCTTTCTTT.

The chain has TRBV7-6 and TRBJ2-6; D unresolved. V was trimmed by 5 bases and J by 0 bases, leaving 8 bases between them. The CDR3 consists of 15 residues. Germline CDR1 is SGHVS and CDR2 is FNYEAQ. CDR3 sequence reads: CASSPYFSGANVLTF. In DNA, the CDR3 is TGTGCCAGCAGCCCATATTTCTCTGGGGCCAACGTCCTGACTTTC.

This clonotype appeared a few times. This chain joins TRBV24-1 and TRBJ2-2; D is perhaps TRBD1 (6 bases). Per germline, CDR1 KGHDR and CDR2 SFDVKD. The V and J ends lost 5 bases and 2 bases respectively, with 11 bases between them. CDR3 length: 15 amino acids. The CDR3, as DNA: TGTGCCACCAGTGCTACGGACAGAAACACCGGGGAGCTGTTTTTT. Translation gives CATSATDRNTGELFF.

This clonotype appeared a few times. This rearrangement joins TRBV20-1 to TRBJ2-3; TRBD2 agrees at 8 bases. Trimming removed 5 bases from V and 2 bases from J; junction bases left unmatched: 3. CDR3 size: 13 residues. Germline values: CDR1 DFQATT, CDR2 SNEGSKA (reference sequence). CDR3: CSALSGVTDTQYF. CDR3 coding DNA: TGCAGTGCTCTTAGCGGGGTCACAGATACGCAGTATTTT.

The rearrangement uses TRBV9 and TRBJ2-5; TRBD1 is a possible D gene (5 bases). The germline gives CDR1 SGDLS, CDR2 YYNGEE. This CDR3 has 14 amino acids. V lost 2 bases to trimming and J lost 4 bases, with 12 bases between them. CDR3 bases: TGTGCCAGCAGCGTGGCAGGGTCGGCAGAGACCCAGTACTTC. It yields the protein CASSVAGSAETQYF.

This clonotype occurred many times. The rearrangement links TRBV20-1 to TRBJ1-1; 11 bases fit TRBD1. Unmatched junction bases numbered 18, after V lost 5 bases and J lost 7 bases. CDR1 and CDR2 from the germline V gene are DFQATT and SNEGSKA (reference sequence). This CDR3 has 17 amino acids. The CDR3 region has the DNA TGCAGTGCTTCTAGGCGGACAGGGGGCACCCCGTTCGGTGAAGCTTTCTTT. Amino acids: CSASRRTGGTPFGEAFF.

This clonotype was detected many times. This rearrangement joins TRBV12-3 or TRBV12-4 to TRBJ2-2; no reliable D call. Trimming removed 3 bases from V and 2 bases from J, with 7 bases in between. The CDR3 length is 14 residues. CDR3 sequence: CASSFEVNTGELFF. The DNA of the CDR3 is TGTGCCAGCAGTTTTGAGGTTAACACCGGGGAGCTGTTTTTT.

This clonotype was seen only a few times. This chain connects TRBV20-1 to TRBJ2-1; D uncertain. CDR1 is DFQATT and CDR2 is SNEGSKA in the germline V gene (reference sequence). The CDR3 is 10 residues long. Trimming stripped 0 bases from V and 9 bases from J, with 3 bases between. This chain's CDR3 is CSARDLEQFF. In DNA form, the CDR3 reads TGCAGTGCTAGAGATCTTGAGCAGTTCTTC.

In its sample, this clonotype was seen many times. The gene calls are TRBV2 and TRBJ2-3; D uncertain. The CDR3 loop spans 12 amino acids. Germline loops: CDR1 SNHLY, CDR2 FYNNEI. V shed 3 bases and J shed 9 bases, with 10 bases lying between them. Here the CDR3 reads CASSDSQTTQYF. For the CDR3, the DNA is TGTGCCAGCAGTGACTCCCAGACAACGCAGTATTTT.

This clonotype has just a few counts. The chain carries TRBV29-1 and TRBJ2-5; 15 nucleotides line up with TRBD2. Germline lookup yields CDR1 SQVTM and CDR2 ANQGSEA. Trimming removed 7 bases from V and 5 bases from J; junction bases left unmatched: 8. The CDR3 is made up of 15 amino acids. The CDR3 protein is CSAGLAGGIMETQYF. Written as DNA, the CDR3 is TGCAGCGCCGGACTAGCGGGAGGGATTATGGAGACCCAGTACTTC.

This chain joins TRBV6-6 and TRBJ1-2; TRBD1 matches at 10 bases. V lost 8 bases and J lost 8; bases outside the gene matches: 8. This CDR3 is 13 amino acids long. CDR1 and CDR2 (germline): MNHNY, SVGAGI (reference sequence). The CDR3 reads CASGGTGARGYTF. DNA of the CDR3: TGTGCCAGCGGGGGGACAGGGGCGCGAGGCTACACCTTC.

This sequence joins TRBV6-6 and TRBJ1-1, with a weak D call TRBD1 (6 bases). The length of the CDR3 is 10 residues. In germline, CDR1 is MNHNY, CDR2 SVGAGI (reference sequence). Trimming took 4 bases from V and 11 from J, leaving 8 bases between them. The chain's CDR3 is CASSFRGAFF. The CDR3 DNA is TGTGCCAGCAGTTTTAGGGGGGCTTTCTTT.

V gene TRBV7-8 combines with J gene TRBJ2-2, with TRBD2 identical over 7 bases. The germline gives CDR1 SGHVS, CDR2 FQNEAQ. With 1 base clipped from V and 4 bases from J, the junction kept 6 bases outside the gene matches. This CDR3 contains 16 residues. Here the CDR3 DNA reads TGTGCCAGCAGCTTAGGATTGGCGGGAGCCACCGGGGAGCTGTTTTTT. Translating it yields CASSLGLAGATGELFF.

This clonotype showed up just a few times. The rearrangement joins TRBV29-1 to TRBJ2-3; 12 positions agree with TRBD2. The CDR3 sequence is 14 residues long. The V and J ends lost 4 bases and 4 bases, in that order; junction bases with no gene match: 3. The germline gives CDR1 SQVTM, CDR2 ANQGSEA. The CDR3 reads CSVGLAGAADTQYF. DNA for the CDR3: TGCAGCGTTGGACTAGCGGGAGCGGCAGATACGCAGTATTTT.